A selection of T cell receptor beta chains follows, all from one sample in a study of blood T cell repertoires in COVID-19. Only in-frame clones appear in the TCRdb table, and some are missing; sequencing was by immunoSEQ multiplex PCR. The sample has tens of thousands of clones; approximately 85% are singletons. Sequenced sample: peripheral blood. The receptors originated from a human donor in a cohort sampled during active COVID-19. Both conserved end residues are part of each CDR3. D genes are given only for firm matches. Where a row states a size, it is once, few, many or the class of an expanded clone; other rows omit it.

v_gene,j_gene,d_gene,abundance,CDR3nt,CDR3aa
TRBV7-9,TRBJ2-1,-,-,TGTGCCAGCAGACCCCCAGTAGCCCATGAGCAGTTCTTC,CASRPPVAHEQFF
TRBV7-7,TRBJ1-2,-,-,TGTGCTAGCAGCTTACCACCACGGAGCGGCGTAGGCTACACCTTC,CASSLPPRSGVGYTF
TRBV7-9,TRBJ1-2,TRBD1,-,TGTGCCAGCAGACGGACAGGGCCAGGAGGCTACACCTTC,CASRRTGPGGYTF
TRBV12-3/TRBV12-4,TRBJ1-1,TRBD1,-,TGTGCCAGCAGGAAATTTACAGGGGAGTTTGCTTTCTTT,CASRKFTGEFAFF
TRBV6-5,TRBJ1-2,TRBD1,once,TGTGCCAGCAGTTACTCGAGGGGAGGACAGGGCAGTGGCTACACCTTC,CASSYSRGGQGSGYTF
TRBV7-9,TRBJ2-7,-,-,TGTGCCAGCAGCCCCGACTCCCTCATCGAAGAGCAGTACTTC,CASSPDSLIEEQYF
TRBV7-9,TRBJ1-2,-,-,TGTGCCAGCAGCTTATACTCCTTGGGATCGGGATATGGCTACACCTTC,CASSLYSLGSGYGYTF
TRBV16,TRBJ2-3,TRBD2,-,TGTGCCAGCAGCCATCCTGGACTAGCGGGAGTGGGAGATACGCAGTATTTT,CASSHPGLAGVGDTQYF
TRBV30,TRBJ2-5,TRBD1,-,TGTGCCTGGAGTGTACAGGGGGCCTCTGGGGAGACCCAGTACTTC,CAWSVQGASGETQYF
TRBV28,TRBJ1-2,-,-,TGTGCCAGCAGTCTACCAGGGACTTCCTATGGCTACACCTTC,CASSLPGTSYGYTF
TRBV3-1/TRBV3-2,TRBJ2-2,TRBD2,-,TGTGCCAGCAGCCAAGAGGGCGGGAGGGTTGCCGGGGAGCTGTTTTTT,CASSQEGGRVAGELFF
TRBV11-2,TRBJ2-3,TRBD2,once,TGTGCCAGCAGCTTAGGGACTAGCGGGACTACAGATACGCAGTATTTT,CASSLGTSGTTDTQYF
TRBV6-2/TRBV6-3,TRBJ2-1,TRBD2,-,TGTGCCAGCAGTTTAGCGGGAGGGGTCAATGAGCAGTTCTTC,CASSLAGGVNEQFF
TRBV12-3/TRBV12-4,TRBJ1-1,-,-,TGTGCCAGCAGTTTAATATTCGAAGCTTTCTTT,CASSLIFEAFF
TRBV21-1,TRBJ2-5,-,-,TGTGCCAGCAGCTTAACCCGGGACAGGGGGGGAGAGACCCAGTACTTC,CASSLTRDRGGETQYF
TRBV19,TRBJ1-6,TRBD1,once,TGTGCCAGTAGTGAGCGGATGACAGGGATTAAGGGTCGACTGGGGTCACCCCTCCACTTT,CASSERMTGIKGRLGSPLHF
TRBV4-2,TRBJ1-1,-,-,TGTGCCAGCAGCCAAGAAGGGAGGGAAGCTTTCTTT,CASSQEGREAFF
TRBV2,TRBJ2-1,TRBD2,-,TGTGCCAGCGAGCGGGAGAGATACAATGAGCAGTTCTTC,CASERERYNEQFF
TRBV30,TRBJ1-1,-,-,TGTGCCTGGAGCTGGAGGGAGGGCACTGAAGCTTTCTTT,CAWSWREGTEAFF
TRBV5-1,TRBJ2-2,-,-,TGCGCCAGCAGCTTGGACAGCCTCACCGGGGAGCTGTTTTTT,CASSLDSLTGELFF
TRBV19,TRBJ2-3,TRBD2,-,TGTGCCAGTAGTGGAACTAGCGGGGGGGCAGATACGCAGTATTTT,CASSGTSGGADTQYF
TRBV19,TRBJ1-3,TRBD1,-,TGTGCCAGTAGGACGGACAGGGTCTCTGGAAACACCATATATTTT,CASRTDRVSGNTIYF
TRBV11-3,TRBJ2-5,TRBD2,-,TGTGCCAGCAGCCAGGGGACTAGCGAGTCGGAGACCCAGTACTTC,CASSQGTSESETQYF
TRBV24-1,TRBJ2-3,TRBD2,-,TGTGCCACCAGTGATTCTAGCGGGGGGACAGATACGCAGTATTTT,CATSDSSGGTDTQYF
TRBV30,TRBJ2-2,-,-,TGTGCCTGGCCCAACCCATTACGGACCGGGGAGCTGTTTTTT,CAWPNPLRTGELFF
TRBV19,TRBJ1-1,-,-,TGTGCCAGTAGTAAAGTATTGATTAGCACTGAAGCTTTCTTT,CASSKVLISTEAFF
TRBV3-1/TRBV3-2,TRBJ1-3,TRBD1,few,TGTGCCAGCAGTTCTTCATCAGGGACAGCACCGAACTCTGGAAACACCATATATTTT,CASSSSSGTAPNSGNTIYF
TRBV5-6,TRBJ2-7,-,once,TGTGCCAGCAGTTCAACCTACGAGCAGTACTTC,CASSSTYEQYF
TRBV7-9,TRBJ2-5,-,-,TGTGCCAGCAGCCCAACAACCGTTGGGACCCAGTACTTC,CASSPTTVGTQYF
TRBV6-2/TRBV6-3,TRBJ1-1,-,-,TGTGCCAGCAGTTACTCTAGCCCCATGAACACTGAAGCTTTCTTT,CASSYSSPMNTEAFF
TRBV5-4,TRBJ1-2,TRBD1,-,TGTGCCAGCAGCTTGTCGGTAGGGGGCGAGGGTAACTATGGCTACACCTTC,CASSLSVGGEGNYGYTF
TRBV30,TRBJ2-7,-,-,TGTGCCTGGAGGTACGGGGGCTACGAGCAGTACTTC,CAWRYGGYEQYF
TRBV7-2,TRBJ2-7,TRBD2,-,TGTGCCAGCAGCTTTCTAGCGGGAGGGTACGAGCAGTACTTC,CASSFLAGGYEQYF
TRBV9,TRBJ1-1,-,medium-sized,TGTGCCAGCAGCGTAGACGGAGCCTTGAACACTGAAGCTTTCTTT,CASSVDGALNTEAFF
TRBV6-5,TRBJ1-6,TRBD1,-,TGTGCCAGCGGCCTGGGACAGGGGGACTCACCCCTCCACTTT,CASGLGQGDSPLHF
TRBV27,TRBJ1-4,-,-,TGTGCCAGCAGTTCAGGGGTAGCTAATGAAAAACTGTTTTTT,CASSSGVANEKLFF
TRBV13,TRBJ2-1,TRBD1,few,TGTGCCAGCAGCCTATTGACAGGGAATGAGCAGTTCTTC,CASSLLTGNEQFF